These 21 T cell receptor beta chains came from one sample sequenced in a study of breast tumors, draining lymph nodes, adjacent tissues. Samples came from axillary lymph nodes draining the breast cancer. TCRdb recomputed calls from the multiplex PCR reads with MiXCR, one row per CDR3 protein. Here the sample spans approximately 210,000 distinct CDR3 sequences, roughly 32% being singletons. The sequencing input was axillary lymph node tissue. These receptors were collected from a female donor with breast cancer. Some clones in this sample may be carry-over from other donors' samples.

The chain uses TRBV20-1 and TRBJ1-2; a possible D gene is TRBD1 (5 bases). Germline CDR1 is DFQATT and CDR2 is SNEGSKA (reference sequence). The CDR3 loop spans 14 amino acids. Trimming shortened V by 6 bases and J by 3 bases, and 17 bases separated the two germline ends. The CDR3 loop is CSAARDGADYGYTF. DNA of the CDR3: TGCAGTGCAGCCCGGGACGGGGCGGACTATGGCTACACCTTC.

About this clonotype itself: A much more abundant neighbour one base away suggests this may be a read error. The rearrangement uses TRBV6-1 and TRBJ2-1; the match to TRBD2 covers 11 bases. V was clipped by 8 bases and J by 5 bases; unmatched bases: 5. Germline V gene data show CDR1 as MNHNS and CDR2 as SASEGT. The CDR3 length is 14 residues. Here the CDR3 reads CASGALAGDNEQFF. CDR3 nucleotide sequence: TGTGCCAGCGGGGCACTAGCGGGAGACAATGAGCAGTTCTTC.

Points on this clonotype: A much larger clone is a single base away; this may be a read error. J is TRBJ2-4 and V is TRBV19, with 7 bases that match TRBD1. The CDR3 runs to 19 residues. Germline CDR1 and CDR2: LNHDA and SQIVND (reference sequence). The CDR3 spells CASSKAKIQGYLAKNTQYF. CDR3 bases: TGTGCCAGTAGTAAGGCTAAAATACAGGGGTACTTAGCCAAAAACACTCAGTACTTC.

This clonotype was counted ten times or more. V usage is TRBV6-5 and J usage is TRBJ1-2; no reliable D call. Germline loops: CDR1 MNHEY, CDR2 SVGAGI. The CDR3 has 15 amino acids. Trimming removed 0 bases from V and 1 base from J, with 9 bases in between. CDR3 sequence (DNA): TGTGCCAGCAGTTACTCGGTCCAGAATAACTATGGCTACACCTTC. Amino acid sequence: CASSYSVQNNYGYTF.

This clonotype was detected only a few times. The chain is built from TRBV6-6 and TRBJ2-6; the D gene is possibly TRBD1 (5 bases). Looked up from germline, CDR1 is MNHNY and CDR2 is SVGAGI (reference sequence). The CDR3 spans 14 residues. Trimming pared 5 bases from V and 2 bases from J, leaving 7 bases between. This CDR3 reads CASSQGAGANVLTF. The CDR3 DNA sequence: TGTGCCAGCAGTCAAGGGGCTGGGGCCAACGTCCTGACTTTC.

In this sample, this clonotype turned up once. The junction and the germline gene differ at one end; a read error may be behind it. This rearrangement joins TRBV9 to TRBJ2-3, with D uncertain. Germline V lookup: CDR1 SGDLS, CDR2 YYNGEE. CDR3 size: 14 residues. Here the CDR3 reads CASSVATPPDTQCF. The CDR3 DNA is TGTGCCAGCAGCGTAGCTACCCCGCCGGATACGCAGTGTTTT.

Many counts were recorded for this clonotype. The chain has TRBV5-1 and TRBJ2-4; TRBD1 or TRBD2 may be the D gene (5 bases each). The V end was cut by 0 bases, the J end by 0 bases, with 7 bases between. The CDR3 length is 15 residues. The V gene's germline CDR1 is SGHRS and CDR2 YFSETQ. The CDR3 DNA sequence: TGCGCCAGCAGCTTGGCTGGGGGAGCCAAAAACATTCAGTACTTC. This translates into CASSLAGGAKNIQYF.

This chain links TRBV6-1 with TRBJ2-7, with 10 bases fitting TRBD1. Losses at the gene ends were 4 bases for V and 11 bases for J; bases not matched to a gene: 14. Germline V lookup: CDR1 MNHNS, CDR2 SASEGT. This CDR3 has 15 amino acids. This CDR3 reads CASSATGTGENLEYV. The CDR3 coding sequence is TGTGCCAGCAGTGCGACCGGGACAGGGGAAAACCTAGAGTACGTC.

Ten or more counts support this clonotype. The chain combines TRBV2 with TRBJ2-7, with 8 bases identical to TRBD2. The CDR3 sequence is 15 residues long. Germline CDR1 is SNHLY and CDR2 is FYNNEI. Trimming removed 5 bases from V and 2 bases from J; junction bases left unmatched: 8. The CDR3 spells CASSTRPREAYEQYF. As DNA, the CDR3 is TGTGCCAGCAGTACTCGCCCGCGGGAGGCCTACGAGCAGTACTTC.

The V and J genes are TRBV12-3 or TRBV12-4 and TRBJ1-1, with D possibly TRBD1 on 6 matching bases. With 8 bases removed from V and 5 bases from J, the gap between germline ends came to 15 bases. The length of the CDR3 is 13 residues. In DNA, the CDR3 is TGTGCCAGCGGAACCCAGGGGTGGACTGAAGCTTTCTTT. Translating gives CASGTQGWTEAFF.

As regards this clonotype: Germline is not matched at one junction end, which may reflect a read error. The rearrangement joins TRBV7-9 to TRBJ1-6; D unclear. The germline V gene encodes CDR1 SEHNR and CDR2 FQNEAQ (reference sequence). The CDR3 contains 13 residues. As DNA, the CDR3 is TGTGCCAGCAGCTTAGTGCGGGATTCACCCCCCCATTTT. Amino acids: CASSLVRDSPPHF.

There are a few counts of this clonotype. The rearrangement links TRBV5-4 to TRBJ2-7, with TRBD1 matching 10 bases. The CDR3 totals 15 residues. J was trimmed by 2 bases and V by 3 bases; bases with no gene match: 5. CDR1 and CDR2 from the germline V gene are SGHNT and YYREEE (reference sequence). The CDR3 nucleotides read TGTGCCAGCAGCTGGGAGGGACAGGGGACCTACGAGCAGTACTTC. Its translation: CASSWEGQGTYEQYF.

This clonotype was counted between two and nine times. A single base separates this from a much larger clone, so it may be a read error. This rearrangement joins TRBV20-1 to TRBJ1-5; 7 bases are a match to TRBD1. The CDR3 contains 16 residues. V lost 2 bases and J lost 3; bases outside the gene matches: 10. CDR1 and CDR2 from the germline V gene are DFQATT and SNEGSKA (reference sequence). For the CDR3, the DNA is TGCAGTGCTAGACGCGATATGGGACAGACCAATCAGCCCCAGCATTTT. Its translation is CSARRDMGQTNQPQHF.

This clonotype was recorded many times. The chain links TRBV2 to TRBJ1-5; 9 positions match TRBD1. Germline V gene sequence: CDR1 SNHLY, CDR2 FYNNEI. The CDR3 spans 14 residues. V gave up 4 bases and J gave up 7 bases; unmatched junction bases: 5. The CDR3 loop is CASSVWGQGQPQHF. CDR3 sequence (DNA): TGTGCCAGCAGTGTGTGGGGACAGGGCCAGCCCCAGCATTTT. The full variable domain, with the rest looked up from reference TRBV2 and TRBJ1-5, is EPEVTQTPSHQVTQMGQEVILRCVPISNHLYFYWYRQILGQKVEFLVSFYNNEISEKSEIFDDQFSVERPDGSNFTLKIRSTKLEDSAMYFCASSVWGQGQPQHFGDGTRLSIL.

This clonotype appeared many times. This chain uses TRBV7-9 with TRBJ2-7; a possible D gene is TRBD2 (6 bases). The CDR3 contains 15 residues. Germline V gene data show CDR1 as SEHNR and CDR2 as FQNEAQ (reference sequence). With 5 bases removed from V and 0 bases from J, the gap between germline ends came to 14 bases. The CDR3 nucleotides are TGTGCCAGCAGCCCCGGCGGGGCCCCCTCCTACGAGCAGTACTTC. It yields the protein CASSPGGAPSYEQYF. The entire variable domain, with the rest obtained from reference TRBV7-9 and TRBJ2-7, is as follows: DTGVSQNPRHKITKRGQNVTFRCDPISEHNRLYWYRQTLGQGPEFLTYFQNEAQLEKSRLLSDRFSAERPKGSFSTLEIQRTEQGDSAMYLCASSPGGAPSYEQYFGPGTRLTVT.

This clonotype was found many times. This sequence joins TRBV7-9 and TRBJ2-7, with D maybe TRBD2 (5 bases). The CDR3 runs 13 residues. Germline assignment: CDR1 SEHNR and CDR2 FQNEAQ (reference sequence). V was clipped by 1 base and J by 2 bases, with 6 bases between them. This chain's CDR3 is CASSLEGAYEQYF. CDR3 DNA sequence: TGTGCCAGCAGCTTAGAGGGAGCCTACGAGCAGTACTTC.

The rearrangement links TRBV6-6 to TRBJ2-6, with 10 bases identical to TRBD2. The junction had 8 bases not matched to a gene; V was cut back by 6 bases and J by 9 bases. The CDR3 length is 15 residues. CDR1 and CDR2 (germline): MNHNY, SVGAGI (reference sequence). This chain's CDR3 is CASSPFSGRHNVLTF. As DNA, the CDR3 is TGTGCCAGCAGCCCCTTTAGCGGGAGGCACAACGTCCTGACTTTC.

Of note for this clonotype: A much larger clone differs from this one at a single base, so this may be a read error. The chain couples TRBV20-1 to TRBJ2-7; TRBD2 matches at 7 bases. CDR3 length equals 15 residues. Germline values: CDR1 DFQATT, CDR2 SNEGSKA (reference sequence). For the CDR3, the DNA is TGCAGTGCTAGAGATGCGGCTAGCGGATCCTACGAGCAGCACTTC. Encoded protein: CSARDAASGSYEQHF.

This clonotype was recorded at least ten times. V usage is TRBV5-5 and J usage is TRBJ2-3, with 9 bases matching TRBD2. The junction had 6 bases not matched to a gene; V was cut back by 4 bases and J by 0 bases. The CDR3 sequence is 16 residues long. Germline CDR1 SGHKS, CDR2 YYEKEE (reference sequence). The CDR3 reads CASSEIAGASTDTQYF. The CDR3 region has the DNA TGTGCCAGCAGCGAAATAGCGGGAGCTAGCACAGATACGCAGTATTTT.

Many counts were recorded for this clonotype. The rearrangement links TRBV18 to TRBJ2-3; no reliable D call. The CDR3 covers 11 residues. V lost 8 bases to trimming and J lost 3 bases, with 6 bases between them. The germline gives CDR1 KGHSH, CDR2 LQKENI. The CDR3 region is CASSQTDTQYF. The CDR3 DNA is TGTGCCAGCAGCCAGACAGATACGCAGTATTTT.

Only a few counts were recorded for this clonotype. A much larger clone lies one base from this, so it may be a read error. The rearrangement joins TRBV9 to TRBJ2-7; D may be TRBD1 (6 bases). This CDR3 is built from 14 residues. Germline V lookup: CDR1 SGDLS, CDR2 YYNGEE. CDR3 region: CASSVPSGGGEQSF. CDR3 nucleotides: TGTGCCAGCAGCGTTCCCAGCGGTGGGGGCGAGCAGTCCTTC.